This TCR beta chain was profiled in a study of blood T cell repertoires in COVID-19. At the level of the study: Samples came from the United States, Italy and Spain, spanning acute and convalescent COVID-19.

Here immunoSEQ multiplex PCR was the method, and the copy in TCRdb shows in-frame clones only, minus some. Here the sample spans a few hundred thousand clones, about 85% being singletons. The CDR3 sequence is 15 residues long. Germline assignment: CDR1 SNHLY and CDR2 FYNNEI. The J segment lost 4 bases and the V segment lost 6 bases, leaving 5 bases of the junction unmatched. V gene TRBV2 combines with J gene TRBJ2-7; 14 nucleotides line up with TRBD2. The TCR sequence derives from a human donor with COVID-19, enrolled during active disease. The donor label of this sample is uncertain. The specimen sequenced was peripheral blood. The CDR3 region is CASRVGLAGVYEQYF. The DNA of the CDR3 is TGTGCCAGCAGGGTGGGACTAGCGGGAGTTTACGAGCAGTACTTC.